This TCR beta chain came from a study of immune characterization of retroperitoneal liposarcoma (dated by TCRdb to 2018 to 2020). The library was obtained by PCR. Sequenced on a NextSeq 500. Using fastp at Q25 and MiXCR, TCRdb reprocessed the public reads and kept productive beta chains. Rows with one shared CDR3 protein collapse into an entry with the most common genes and DNA. The sample yields about 10,000 distinct CDR3 sequences; 37% were counted once. Of the sample, roughly 25% falls within the top ten clones. Its CDR3 holds 18 amino acids, cysteine through phenylalanine. Only the CDR3 part of the read is kept: 54 bases, read in frame from the first base. CDR1 MNHNY and CDR2 SVGAGI are derived from the germline V gene (reference sequence). Regarding this clonotype: Which antigen it targets is not known. Nothing much larger sits one base from this clone, and base qualities are not available.

Here the chain combines TRBV6-6 and TRBJ2-1; 7 of the junction bases match TRBD1. The J call may be in error: the DNA end matches TRBJ2-5 better. This receptor was identified in a male donor with retroperitoneal liposarcoma. Input material: tumor tissue. The nucleotides are TGTGCCAGCAGTTACTCAATTAACGACAGGGTCGTCCGAGGGACCCAGTACTTC. Translation gives CASSYSINDRVVRGTQYF.